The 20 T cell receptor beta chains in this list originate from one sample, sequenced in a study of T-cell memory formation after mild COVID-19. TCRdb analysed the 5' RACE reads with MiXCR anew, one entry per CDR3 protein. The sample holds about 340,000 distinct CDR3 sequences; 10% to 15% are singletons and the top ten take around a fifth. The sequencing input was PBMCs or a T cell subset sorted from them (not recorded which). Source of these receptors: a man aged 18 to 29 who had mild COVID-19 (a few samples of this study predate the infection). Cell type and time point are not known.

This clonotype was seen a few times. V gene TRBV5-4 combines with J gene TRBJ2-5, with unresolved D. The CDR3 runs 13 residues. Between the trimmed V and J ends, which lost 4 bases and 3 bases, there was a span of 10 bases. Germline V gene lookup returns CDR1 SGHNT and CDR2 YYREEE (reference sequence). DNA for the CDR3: TGTGCCAGCAGCGTGACGGCTAAAGAGACCCAGTACTTC. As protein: CASSVTAKETQYF.

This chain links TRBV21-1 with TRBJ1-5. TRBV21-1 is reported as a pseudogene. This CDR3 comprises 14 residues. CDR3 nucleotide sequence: TGTGCCAGCAGCAAAAGACAAAACAATCAGCCCCAGCATTTT. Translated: CASSKRQNNQPQHF.

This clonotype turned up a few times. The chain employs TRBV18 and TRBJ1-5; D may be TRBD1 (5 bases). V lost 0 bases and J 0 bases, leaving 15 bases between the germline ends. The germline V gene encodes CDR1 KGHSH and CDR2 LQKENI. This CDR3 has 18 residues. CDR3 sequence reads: CASSPPWQGPYSNQPQHF. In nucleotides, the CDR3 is TGTGCCAGCTCACCACCGTGGCAGGGCCCATATAGCAATCAGCCCCAGCATTTT.

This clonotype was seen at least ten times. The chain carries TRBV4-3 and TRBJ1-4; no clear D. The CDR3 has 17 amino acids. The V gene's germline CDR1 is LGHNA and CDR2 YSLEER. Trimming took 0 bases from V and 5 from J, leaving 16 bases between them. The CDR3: CASSQDGPAATNEKLFF. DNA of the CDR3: TGCGCCAGCAGCCAAGATGGTCCGGCGGCCACGAATGAAAAACTGTTTTTT.

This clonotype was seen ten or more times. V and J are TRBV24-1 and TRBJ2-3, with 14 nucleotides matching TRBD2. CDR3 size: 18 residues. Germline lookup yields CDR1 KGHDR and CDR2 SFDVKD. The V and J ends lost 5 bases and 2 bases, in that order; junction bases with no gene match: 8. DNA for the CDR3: TGTGCCACCAGTGCAGGACTAGCGGGGGGCTCCTACACAGATACGCAGTATTTT. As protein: CATSAGLAGGSYTDTQYF.

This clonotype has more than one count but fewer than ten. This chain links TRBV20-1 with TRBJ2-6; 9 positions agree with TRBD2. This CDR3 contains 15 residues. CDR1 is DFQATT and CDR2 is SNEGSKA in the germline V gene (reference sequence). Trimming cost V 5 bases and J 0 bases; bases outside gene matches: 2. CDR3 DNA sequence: TGCAGTGCTGAGCGGGGGGCCTCTGGGGCCAACGTCCTGACTTTC. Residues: CSAERGASGANVLTF.

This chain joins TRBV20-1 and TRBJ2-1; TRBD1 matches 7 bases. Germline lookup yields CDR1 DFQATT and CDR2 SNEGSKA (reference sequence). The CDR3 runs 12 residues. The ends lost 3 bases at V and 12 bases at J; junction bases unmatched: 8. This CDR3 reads CSASPGGQLQFF. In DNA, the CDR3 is TGCAGTGCTAGCCCAGGGGGACAACTGCAGTTCTTC.

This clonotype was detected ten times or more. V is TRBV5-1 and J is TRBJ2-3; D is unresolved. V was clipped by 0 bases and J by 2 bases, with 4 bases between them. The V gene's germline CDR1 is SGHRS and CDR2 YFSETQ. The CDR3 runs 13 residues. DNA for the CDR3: TGCGCCAGCAGCTTGGAGGCCACAGATACGCAGTATTTT. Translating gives CASSLEATDTQYF.

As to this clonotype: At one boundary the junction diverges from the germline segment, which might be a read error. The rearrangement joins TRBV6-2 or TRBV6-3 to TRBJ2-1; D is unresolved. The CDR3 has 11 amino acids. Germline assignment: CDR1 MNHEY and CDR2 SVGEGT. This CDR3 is CASSQRTSRVF. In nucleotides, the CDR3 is TGTGCCAGCAGTCAACGGACGTCCAGAGTCTTC.

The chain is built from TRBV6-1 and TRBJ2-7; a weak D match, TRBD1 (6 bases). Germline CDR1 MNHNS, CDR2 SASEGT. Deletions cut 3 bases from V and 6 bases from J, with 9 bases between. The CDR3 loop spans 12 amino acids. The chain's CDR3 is CASSDLGAEQYV. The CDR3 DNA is TGTGCCAGCAGTGATTTGGGGGCCGAGCAGTACGTC.

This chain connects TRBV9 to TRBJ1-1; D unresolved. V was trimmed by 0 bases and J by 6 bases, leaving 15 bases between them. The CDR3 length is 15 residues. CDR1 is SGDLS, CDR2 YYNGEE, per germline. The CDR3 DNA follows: TGTGCCAGCAGCGTAGAGAACAGATTAACTGCTGAAGCTTTCTTT. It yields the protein CASSVENRLTAEAFF.

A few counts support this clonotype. The CDR3 loop is CASSQVLRRGNTGELFF. The CDR3 DNA reads as TGCGCCAGCAGCCAAGTGTTGCGTCGTGGGAACACCGGGGAGCTGTTTTTT. The chain recombines TRBV4-3 with TRBJ2-2; D unclear. The V end was cut by 1 base, the J end by 1 base, with 13 bases between. Germline loops: CDR1 LGHNA, CDR2 YSLEER. CDR3 size: 17 residues.

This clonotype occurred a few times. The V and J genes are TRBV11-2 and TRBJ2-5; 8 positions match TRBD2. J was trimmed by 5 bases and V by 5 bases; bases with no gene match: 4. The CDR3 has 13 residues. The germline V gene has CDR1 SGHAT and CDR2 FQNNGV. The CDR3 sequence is CASSRGGPETQYF. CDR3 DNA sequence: TGTGCCAGCAGCCGCGGGGGGCCCGAGACCCAGTACTTC.

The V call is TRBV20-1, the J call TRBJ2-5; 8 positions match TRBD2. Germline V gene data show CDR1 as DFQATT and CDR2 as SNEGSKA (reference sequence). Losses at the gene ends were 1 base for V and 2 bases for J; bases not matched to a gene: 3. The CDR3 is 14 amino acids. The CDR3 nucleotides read TGCAGTGCTAGAGGGACTAGCTTACAAGAGACCCAGTACTTC. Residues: CSARGTSLQETQYF.

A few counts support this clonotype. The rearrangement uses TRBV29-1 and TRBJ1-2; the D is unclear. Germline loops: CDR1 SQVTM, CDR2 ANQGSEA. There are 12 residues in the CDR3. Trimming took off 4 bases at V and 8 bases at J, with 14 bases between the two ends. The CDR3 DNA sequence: TGCAGCGTTGGGACGATGGCCCGCGGCTACACCTTC. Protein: CSVGTMARGYTF.

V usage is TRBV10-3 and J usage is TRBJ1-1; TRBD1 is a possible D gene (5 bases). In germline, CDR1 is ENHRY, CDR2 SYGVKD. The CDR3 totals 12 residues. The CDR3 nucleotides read TGTGCGCACGGCACAGGAAACACTGAAGCTTTCTTT. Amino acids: CAHGTGNTEAFF.

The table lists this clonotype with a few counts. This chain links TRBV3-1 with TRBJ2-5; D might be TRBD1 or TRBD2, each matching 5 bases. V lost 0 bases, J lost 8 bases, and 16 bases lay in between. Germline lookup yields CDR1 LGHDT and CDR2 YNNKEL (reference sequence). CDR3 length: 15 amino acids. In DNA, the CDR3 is TGTGCCAGCAGCCAAGATGGGACGGGGAAGAGAACCCAGTACTTC. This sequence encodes CASSQDGTGKRTQYF.

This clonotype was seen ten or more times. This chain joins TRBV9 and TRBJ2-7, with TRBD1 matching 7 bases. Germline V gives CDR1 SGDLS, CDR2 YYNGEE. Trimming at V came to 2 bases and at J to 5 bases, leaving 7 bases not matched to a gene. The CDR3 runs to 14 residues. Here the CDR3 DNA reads TGTGCCAGCAGCGTCTCACAGGGGCCCCACGAGCAGTACTTC. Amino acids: CASSVSQGPHEQYF. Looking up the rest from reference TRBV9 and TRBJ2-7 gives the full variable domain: DSGVTQTPKHLITATGQRVTLRCSPRSGDLSVYWYQQSLDQGLQFLIQYYNGEERAKGNILERFSAQQFPDLHSELNLSSLELGDSALYFCASSVSQGPHEQYFGPGTRLTVT.

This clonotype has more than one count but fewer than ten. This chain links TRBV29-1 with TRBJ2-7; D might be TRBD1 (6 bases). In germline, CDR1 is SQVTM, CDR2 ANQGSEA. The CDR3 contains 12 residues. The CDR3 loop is CSVEDRSREQYV. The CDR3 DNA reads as TGCAGCGTAGAAGACAGGTCGAGGGAGCAGTACGTC.

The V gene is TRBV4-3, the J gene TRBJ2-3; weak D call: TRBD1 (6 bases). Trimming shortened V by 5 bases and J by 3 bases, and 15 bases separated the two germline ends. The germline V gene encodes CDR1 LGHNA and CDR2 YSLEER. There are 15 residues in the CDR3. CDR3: CASSEQGVGTDTQYF. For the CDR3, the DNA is TGCGCCAGCAGCGAACAGGGAGTGGGGACAGATACGCAGTATTTT.